These 7 T cell receptor beta chains share one sample of origin, sequenced in a study of cytomegalovirus exposure and HLA in healthy donors. PCR primers comprised 60 Vbeta and 13 Jbeta primers. TCRdb's copy holds only in-frame clones and misses some; the assay was immunoSEQ multiplex PCR. The sample has about 140,000 clones; approximately 80% are singletons. Source material: PBMCs. All receptors derive from a boy younger than 10 in good health and CMV-seronegative.

This rearrangement joins TRBV28 to TRBJ1-2, with TRBD1 matching over 8 bases. Germline values: CDR1 MDHEN, CDR2 SYDVKM. J was trimmed by 2 bases and V by 2 bases; bases with no gene match: 4. The length of the CDR3 is 15 residues. This chain's CDR3 is CASSLRRDRNYGYTF. The DNA for the CDR3 is TGTGCCAGCAGTTTACGCCGGGACAGGAACTATGGCTACACCTTC.

The gene calls are TRBV6-1 and TRBJ2-5, with TRBD1 matching over 7 bases. Trimming took 5 bases from V and 1 from J; bases not matched to a gene: 1. This CDR3 has 13 residues. Germline V gene sequence: CDR1 MNHNS, CDR2 SASEGT. The DNA for the CDR3 is TGTGCCAGCAGTAGGGACAGCCAAGAGACCCAGTACTTC. This sequence encodes CASSRDSQETQYF.

The chain has TRBV29-1 and TRBJ1-2; no reliable D call. The CDR3 totals 13 residues. Germline values: CDR1 SQVTM, CDR2 ANQGSEA. The V end lost 5 bases, the J end lost 1 base, and 11 bases lay between the germline ends. The DNA of the CDR3 is TGCAGCGTTTCCAGCGGGAGTAACTATGGCTACACCTTC. It yields the protein CSVSSGSNYGYTF.

This clone was observed a few times. This rearrangement joins TRBV4-1 to TRBJ1-2; D may be TRBD1 (6 bases). Germline-derived CDR1 and CDR2 are MGHRA and YSYEKL. This CDR3 has 16 residues. The ends were cut back, 4 bases at V and 0 bases at J, with 15 bases in the middle. CDR3: CASSRSSQGANYGYTF. CDR3 sequence (DNA): TGCGCCAGCAGCCGTTCATCACAGGGAGCTAACTATGGCTACACCTTC.

V and J are TRBV2 and TRBJ1-2; maybe TRBD1 (5 bases). The V and J ends lost 2 bases and 7 bases respectively, with 17 bases between them. The CDR3 is 15 amino acids. CDR1 is SNHLY, CDR2 FYNNEI, per germline. CDR3 region: CASSENSGSGGGYTF. In DNA form, the CDR3 reads TGTGCCAGCAGTGAAAATTCAGGGAGCGGGGGTGGCTACACCTTC.

V is TRBV28 and J is TRBJ2-5; D gene unclear. The CDR3 has 12 amino acids. Trimming shortened V by 2 bases and J by 3 bases, and 4 bases separated the two germline ends. The germline V gene has CDR1 MDHEN and CDR2 SYDVKM. CDR3 coding DNA: TGTGCCAGCAGTTTAGCTAAAGAGACCCAGTACTTC. The encoded protein is CASSLAKETQYF.

The rearrangement joins TRBV19 to TRBJ1-5; 7 bases fit TRBD1. V shed 5 bases and J 5 bases; nucleotides not matched to a gene: 6. CDR1 and CDR2 from the germline V gene are LNHDA and SQIVND (reference sequence). The CDR3 is made up of 14 amino acids. The CDR3 region has the DNA TGTGCCAGTAGTCAGGGACAGAGTTATCAGCCCCAGCATTTT. Translated: CASSQGQSYQPQHF.